This T cell receptor (beta chain) is from a study of shared T cell receptors in the human thymus (dated by TCRdb to about 2021). Context from the whole study: The study examined how self-reactive, shared T-cell receptor alpha chains are generated in the human thymus.

The CDR3 goes from the cysteine to the phenylalanine over 11 residues. The only DNA kept is the CDR3, 33 bases in frame from the first base. Trimming takes 8 bases from V and 12 bases from J, and the germline ends sit 14 bases apart. CDR1 is given as MNHEY and CDR2 as SMNVEV, both from the germline V gene (reference sequence). Library construction relied on the immunoSEQ multiplex PCR assay. In TCRdb, the immuneACCESS table is reduced to in-frame sequences with V and J assigned. These tables do not hold every clone; where another copy was compared, an unresolved V gene accounts for under half, and the others remain unexplained. In this sample the table shows hundreds of thousands of clones, 95% of which occur a single time. Around 0.019% of the sample lies in the top ten. As concerns this clone: Which antigen it targets is not known. There are no base qualities to consult, and no much larger clone falls within one base.

The source of this sequence is a human donor. The V and J segments used are TRBV27 and TRBJ2-1, with the D gene call left open. The specimen sequenced was thymocytes. The bases read TGTGCCAGCGGAATCGGGTCGGGGCAGTTCTTC. Its translation reads: CASGIGSGQFF.